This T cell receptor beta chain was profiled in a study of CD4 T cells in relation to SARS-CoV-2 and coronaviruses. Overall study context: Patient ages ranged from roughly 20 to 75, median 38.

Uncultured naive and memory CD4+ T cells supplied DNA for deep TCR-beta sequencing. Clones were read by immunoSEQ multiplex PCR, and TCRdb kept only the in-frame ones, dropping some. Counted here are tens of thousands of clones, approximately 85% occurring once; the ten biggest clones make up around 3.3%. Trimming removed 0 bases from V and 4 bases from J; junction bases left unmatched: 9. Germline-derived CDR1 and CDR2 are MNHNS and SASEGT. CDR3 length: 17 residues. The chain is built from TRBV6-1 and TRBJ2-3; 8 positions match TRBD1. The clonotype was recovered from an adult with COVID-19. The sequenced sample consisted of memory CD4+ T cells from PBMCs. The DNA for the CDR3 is TGTGCCAGCAGTGAAGCCGCATGGGACAGGTTCCCAGATACGCAGTATTTT. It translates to CASSEAAWDRFPDTQYF.